What follows are 26 T cell receptor beta chains derived from one specimen sequenced in a study of blood T cell repertoires in COVID-19. Some clones are missing from TCRdb's copy, which holds only in-frame ones; the method was immunoSEQ multiplex PCR. This table holds 200,000 to 250,000 clones, more than 70% found once. What was sequenced was peripheral blood. The receptors were sampled from a man older than 75 with acute or convalescent COVID-19.

The CDR3 DNA follows: TGTGCCAGCAGCCCAGGACTAGCGGGGGGGCCGAGCTCCTACAATGAGCAGTTCTTC. As protein: CASSPGLAGGPSSYNEQFF. The rearrangement links TRBV11-2 to TRBJ2-1; the match to TRBD2 covers 15 bases. The CDR3 loop spans 19 amino acids. Germline CDR1 reads SGHAT; CDR2 reads FQNNGV. V shed 5 bases, J shed 0 bases, and the junction held 8 bases outside the gene matches.

This clone was observed a single time. The gene calls are TRBV5-1 and TRBJ2-1; the D gene is possibly TRBD1 (6 bases). V dropped 4 bases and J dropped 15 bases, with 20 bases sitting between them. The V gene's germline CDR1 is SGHRS and CDR2 YFSETQ. The CDR3 length is 13 residues. CDR3 nucleotides: TGCGCCAGCAGCCCCTCAGGGGCCCGACCGGGGTTCTTC. It is translated as CASSPSGARPGFF.

In this sample, this clone turned up a few times. The chain joins TRBV5-1 to TRBJ1-2; unclear D gene. CDR3 length: 15 amino acids. Trimming took 3 bases from V and 4 from J, leaving 16 bases between them. Germline CDR1 and CDR2: SGHRS and YFSETQ. CDR3 sequence (DNA): TGCGCCAGCAGCTCGGAGGCCGGAGGGAGCTATGGCTACACCTTC. The encoded protein is CASSSEAGGSYGYTF.

CDR3 nucleotide sequence: TGTGCCAGCGGGGCTAGCGGGGGGTTACCCCACGAGCAGTACTTC. This sequence encodes CASGASGGLPHEQYF. This chain links TRBV3-1 (or the pseudogene TRBV3-2) with TRBJ2-7; 11 nucleotides match TRBD2. V lost 8 bases and J lost 5; bases outside the gene matches: 11. The germline gives CDR1 LGHDT, CDR2 YNNKEL (reference sequence). The CDR3 totals 15 residues.

This chain links TRBV7-2 with TRBJ1-6; D gene uncertain. The CDR3 is 15 amino acids. Trimming removed 3 bases from V and 10 bases from J, with 16 bases in between. Per the germline V gene, CDR1 is SGHTA and CDR2 is FQGNSA. CDR3 nucleotide sequence: TGTGCCAGCAGCTTGGCTCAGCGCTTTGGGTCACCCCTCCACTTT. Translating it yields CASSLAQRFGSPLHF.

The CDR3 region has the DNA TGTGCCAGCAGTGAAAATGGGGCAGACTTCCTTAGGGAGCAGTACTTC. Protein sequence: CASSENGADFLREQYF. V gene TRBV6-1 combines with J gene TRBJ2-7, with TRBD1 as a possible D gene (5 bases). The V gene's germline CDR1 is MNHNS and CDR2 SASEGT. The CDR3 has 16 residues. V was clipped by 2 bases and J by 7 bases, with 21 bases between them.

The chain employs TRBV11-1 and TRBJ1-1; no clear D gene. V was shortened by 2 bases and J by 5 bases, with 15 bases between the two germline ends. Germline CDR1 is SGHAT and CDR2 is FQDESV (reference sequence). The CDR3 length is 15 residues. Written as DNA, the CDR3 is TGTGCCAGCAGCTTAACCCCCCGGGAGGAAACTGAAGCTTTCTTT. Translation gives CASSLTPREETEAFF.

The chain combines TRBV19 with TRBJ2-1; D is possibly TRBD2 (5 bases). The V end lost 4 bases, the J end lost 5 bases, and 12 bases lay between the germline ends. This CDR3 is built from 14 residues. Germline V gives CDR1 LNHDA, CDR2 SQIVND (reference sequence). The CDR3 region is CASSTSNGDNEQFF. CDR3 nucleotide sequence: TGTGCCAGTAGTACCTCAAACGGGGACAATGAGCAGTTCTTC.

V and J are TRBV9 and TRBJ2-3; maybe TRBD2 (6 bases). The CDR3 length is 15 residues. V was pared by 3 bases and J by 0 bases, with 11 bases between. CDR1 and CDR2 from the germline V gene are SGDLS and YYNGEE. The CDR3 is CASSAGGTSTDTQYF. The CDR3 coding sequence is TGTGCCAGCAGCGCCGGGGGTACTAGCACAGATACGCAGTATTTT.

CDR3 DNA sequence: TGTGCCAGCAGTCAAGGAGGGATTGATGAAAAACTGTTTTTT. It yields the protein CASSQGGIDEKLFF. This chain connects TRBV7-2 to TRBJ1-4; D is undetermined. The V end lost 6 bases, the J end lost 6 bases, and 14 bases lay between the germline ends. The CDR3 extends over 14 amino acids. CDR1 and CDR2 (germline): SGHTA, FQGNSA.

The chain recombines TRBV10-3 with TRBJ1-1, with 11 bases that match TRBD1. This CDR3 is built from 15 residues. The trim removed 3 bases at V and 11 bases at J, leaving 11 bases unmatched. Germline V lookup: CDR1 ENHRY, CDR2 SYGVKD. The DNA of the CDR3 is TGTGCCATCAGTGATCTCGGACAGGGGGCCAAGGAGGCTTTCTTT. As protein: CAISDLGQGAKEAFF.

V gene TRBV28 combines with J gene TRBJ2-7, with TRBD1 matching over 10 bases. The V gene's germline CDR1 is MDHEN and CDR2 SYDVKM. The CDR3 extends over 17 amino acids. Trimming removed 5 bases from V and 1 base from J; junction bases left unmatched: 11. CDR3 sequence reads: CASSGGVGQGRSYEQYF. The CDR3 DNA reads TGTGCCAGCAGTGGGGGCGTGGGACAGGGGAGATCCTACGAGCAGTACTTC.

The rearrangement links TRBV3-1 (or the pseudogene TRBV3-2) to TRBJ1-1, with no clear D. Germline CDR1 reads LGHDT; CDR2 reads YNNKEL (reference sequence). The CDR3 has 13 amino acids. V was shortened by 2 bases and J by 7 bases, with 11 bases between the two germline ends. The CDR3 sequence: CASSQWRANEAFF. The CDR3 DNA follows: TGTGCCAGCAGCCAATGGAGAGCCAATGAAGCTTTCTTT.

The CDR3 sequence: CASTDRAGNTEAFF. CDR3 in DNA: TGTGCCAGCACCGACAGGGCAGGGAACACTGAAGCTTTCTTT. This rearrangement joins TRBV6-5 to TRBJ1-1; 7 positions agree with TRBD1. The CDR3 has 14 residues. Losses at the gene ends were 7 bases for V and 1 base for J; bases not matched to a gene: 6. Germline V CDR1 and CDR2: MNHEY, SVGAGI.

The chain couples TRBV5-1 to TRBJ2-3; D remains ambiguous. Germline V lookup: CDR1 SGHRS, CDR2 YFSETQ. V gave up 4 bases and J gave up 2 bases, with 11 bases separating them. The CDR3 has 14 residues. In nucleotides, the CDR3 is TGCGCCAGCAGCCCCTCGCAGAACACAGATACGCAGTATTTT. Amino acid sequence: CASSPSQNTDTQYF.

The V call is TRBV5-5, the J call TRBJ1-3, with D perhaps matching TRBD1 (5 bases). Germline assignment: CDR1 SGHKS and CDR2 YYEKEE (reference sequence). The CDR3 is made up of 16 amino acids. V dropped 1 base and J dropped 4 bases, with 15 bases sitting between them. The CDR3 loop is CASSLMDGGNGNTIYF. In nucleotides, the CDR3 is TGTGCCAGCAGCTTGATGGACGGGGGAAACGGAAACACCATATATTTT. The variable domain in full, with the rest retrieved from reference TRBV5-5 and TRBJ1-3, is DAGVTQSPTHLIKTRGQQVTLRCSPISGHKSVSWYQQVLGQGPQFIFQYYEKEERGRGNFPDRFSARQFPNYSSELNVNALLLGDSALYLCASSLMDGGNGNTIYFGEGSWLTVV.

CDR3: CASSSTTGRGSDTQYF. In nucleotides, the CDR3 is TGTGCCAGCAGTTCAACTACAGGGAGGGGGTCAGATACGCAGTATTTT. The chain links TRBV6-6 to TRBJ2-3; tentative D call: TRBD2 (7 bases). The germline CDR1 and CDR2 sequences are MNHNY and SVGAGI (reference sequence). Trimming took off 4 bases at V and 4 bases at J, with 18 bases between the two ends. This CDR3 is 16 amino acids long.

CDR3 DNA sequence: TGTGCCAGCTCACCGGGGGGGTCTGGGGCCAACGTCCTGACTTTC. Amino acid sequence: CASSPGGSGANVLTF. The rearrangement uses TRBV18 and TRBJ2-6; TRBD2 matches at 7 bases. Per the germline V gene, CDR1 is KGHSH and CDR2 is LQKENI. Trimming at V came to 3 bases and at J to 1 base, leaving 0 bases not matched to a gene. This CDR3 region has 15 residues.

This clone was detected only once. The chain carries TRBV18 and TRBJ1-1; D ambiguous. The CDR3 extends over 11 amino acids. Germline V gene sequence: CDR1 KGHSH, CDR2 LQKENI. Between the trimmed V and J ends, which lost 2 bases and 7 bases, there was a span of 5 bases. The CDR3 nucleotides read TGTGCCAGCTCACCAGGCCTTGAAGCTTTCTTT. Protein sequence: CASSPGLEAFF.

V is TRBV28 and J is TRBJ1-4; D is unresolved. The CDR3 consists of 12 residues. V lost 3 bases and J lost 7, with 6 bases in between. Germline V gene data show CDR1 as MDHEN and CDR2 as SYDVKM. The CDR3 region is CASSLSGEKLFF. The CDR3 DNA reads TGTGCCAGCAGTTTGTCGGGTGAAAAACTGTTTTTT. Drawing the rest from reference TRBV28 and TRBJ1-4, the complete variable domain is DVKVTQSSRYLVKRTGEKVFLECVQDMDHENMFWYRQDPGLGLRLIYFSYDVKMKEKGDIPEGYSVSREKKERFSLILESASTNQTSMYLCASSLSGEKLFFGSGTQLSVL.

J is TRBJ2-7 and V is TRBV5-1, with D possibly matching TRBD2 (5 bases). CDR1 is SGHRS and CDR2 is YFSETQ in the germline V gene. The CDR3 covers 12 residues. With 0 bases removed from V and 7 bases from J, the gap between germline ends came to 8 bases. The DNA of the CDR3 is TGCGCCAGCAGCTTGGGGACTTCGGAGCAGTACTTC. Protein product: CASSLGTSEQYF.

This rearrangement joins TRBV4-1 to TRBJ1-1; 10 nucleotides agree with TRBD1. The V segment lost 5 bases and the J segment 7 bases; nucleotides outside the gene matches: 4. This CDR3 comprises 13 residues. Germline CDR1 is MGHRA and CDR2 is YSYEKL. The CDR3 DNA sequence: TGCGCCAGCAGCTTCGGGACAGGGGATGAAGCTTTCTTT. Residues: CASSFGTGDEAFF.

This clone was seen a few times. This chain joins TRBV4-2 and TRBJ1-2; D uncertain. Trimming took 1 base from V and 4 from J, leaving 13 bases between them. The CDR3 is 15 amino acids. Germline-derived CDR1 and CDR2 are LGHNA and YNFKEQ. For the CDR3, the DNA is TGTGCCAGCAGCCAAGTCGAGGGCGGAATCTATGGCTACACCTTC. This sequence encodes CASSQVEGGIYGYTF.

The chain has TRBV5-4 and TRBJ2-7; weak D call: TRBD1 (5 bases). The J call could be wrong; TRBJ2-1 is a better fit for the DNA end. Per the germline V gene, CDR1 is SGHNT and CDR2 is YYREEE (reference sequence). The CDR3 consists of 13 residues. CDR3 sequence: CASSSQGNNEQFF. In DNA, the CDR3 is TGTGCCAGCAGCTCGCAGGGAAACAATGAGCAGTTCTTC.

This chain joins TRBV7-9 and TRBJ2-7; D perhaps matches TRBD2 (5 bases). In germline, CDR1 is SEHNR, CDR2 FQNEAQ (reference sequence). This CDR3 comprises 14 residues. Between the trimmed V and J ends, which lost 5 bases and 6 bases, there was a span of 17 bases. The CDR3 here is CASSPSVSGSEQYF. CDR3 DNA: TGTGCCAGCAGCCCCTCAGTGTCGGGGAGCGAGCAGTACTTC. The complete variable domain, with remaining parts taken from reference TRBV7-9 and TRBJ2-7, reads DTGVSQNPRHKITKRGQNVTFRCDPISEHNRLYWYRQTLGQGPEFLTYFQNEAQLEKSRLLSDRFSAERPKGSFSTLEIQRTEQGDSAMYLCASSPSVSGSEQYFGPGTRLTVT.

This clone was detected once. The J gene is TRBJ2-5, the V gene TRBV21-1; the table names TRBD2, a call not compared with the DNA. TRBV21-1 is a pseudogene. This CDR3 has 18 residues. The CDR3 region is CASSKRDELAGAEETQYF. In DNA, the CDR3 is TGTGCCAGCAGCAAACGGGACGAACTAGCGGGAGCCGAAGAGACCCAGTACTTC.